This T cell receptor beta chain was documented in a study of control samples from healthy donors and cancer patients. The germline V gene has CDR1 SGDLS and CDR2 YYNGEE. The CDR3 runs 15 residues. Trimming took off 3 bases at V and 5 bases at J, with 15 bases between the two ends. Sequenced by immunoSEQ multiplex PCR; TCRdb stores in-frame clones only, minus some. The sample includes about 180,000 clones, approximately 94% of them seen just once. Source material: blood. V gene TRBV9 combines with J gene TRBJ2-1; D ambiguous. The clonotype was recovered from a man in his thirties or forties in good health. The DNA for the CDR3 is TGTGCCAGCAGCGAAAGCAGGAGAAGCCACAATGAGCAGTTCTTC. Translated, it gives CASSESRRSHNEQFF.